The source of this TCR beta chain is a study of identical twins. Study-level points and caveats: Without tracking the same donors, conclusions rested on cross-sectional statistical analysis.

The germline V gene has CDR1 DFQATT and CDR2 SNEGSKA (reference sequence). The CDR3 runs 16 residues. Deletions cut 5 bases from V and 6 bases from J, with 23 bases between. In its sample, this clonotype was seen a few times. Its antigen is undetermined. MiXCR, applied by TCRdb to the 5' RACE reads, yields one record per CDR3 protein. The sample consists of approximately 1.8 million distinct CDR3 sequences, roughly 35% of them appearing once. The clonotype comes from a newborn girl in good health. The chain recombines TRBV20-1 with TRBJ2-1; D not certain. Input material: cord blood. This chain's CDR3 is CSAPDILDPTSNEQFF. DNA for the CDR3: TGCAGTGCTCCTGACATTCTCGACCCCACGTCCAATGAGCAGTTCTTC.